These 11 T cell receptor beta chains came from one sample sequenced in a study of blood T cell repertoires in COVID-19 (dated by TCRdb to 2018 to 2021). Receptor libraries were prepared by the immunoSEQ multiplex PCR assay. TCRdb re-hosts the immuneACCESS table, in-frame sequences only. Its copies lack some clones; in the studies checked, an unresolved V gene accounts for under half of them, and the cause for the rest is not known. Counted in this sample were approximately 240,000 clones; under 85% of them appeared once. 5.5% of the sample goes to the ten largest clones. Source material: peripheral blood. These receptors all stem from a human donor in a cohort sampled during active COVID-19.

This sequence joins TRBV27 and TRBJ2-6; 12 positions agree with TRBD1. Germline CDR1 and CDR2: MNHEY and SMNVEV (reference sequence). The CDR3 is made up of 18 amino acids. After removal of 6 bases from V and 2 bases from J, the junction contained 8 bases not matched to a gene. As DNA, the CDR3 is TGTGCCAGCAGCCCGCGGGGACAGGGGGCGCCTGGGGCCAACGTCCTGACTTTC. This translates into CASSPRGQGAPGANVLTF.

The rearrangement links TRBV4-1 to TRBJ1-4, with TRBD1 matching over 7 bases. Losses at the gene ends were 0 bases for V and 4 bases for J; bases not matched to a gene: 2. There are 15 residues in the CDR3. Germline V gives CDR1 MGHRA, CDR2 YSYEKL. CDR3 bases: TGCGCCAGCAGCCAAGAGACAGGGCGTAATGAAAAACTGTTTTTT. Its translation: CASSQETGRNEKLFF.

The gene calls are TRBV19 and TRBJ2-7; maybe TRBD1 (6 bases). The CDR3 covers 15 residues. Germline V gene sequence: CDR1 LNHDA, CDR2 SQIVND (reference sequence). V was pared by 0 bases and J by 3 bases, with 12 bases between. CDR3 in DNA: TGTGCCAGTAGTATAGAGTGGCAGGGGAACTACGAGCAGTACTTC. Protein: CASSIEWQGNYEQYF.

The chain employs TRBV7-2 and TRBJ2-1, with D possibly being TRBD1 (5 bases). The germline gives CDR1 SGHTA, CDR2 FQGNSA. Trimming removed 5 bases from V and 9 bases from J, with 11 bases in between. The CDR3 extends over 12 amino acids. The CDR3 DNA is TGTGCCAGCAGCATGAGTACAGGTGAGCAGTTCTTC. Encoded protein: CASSMSTGEQFF.

The rearrangement joins TRBV27 to TRBJ1-6, with a possible D match to TRBD1 (5 bases). CDR1 is MNHEY, CDR2 SMNVEV, per germline (reference sequence). Between the trimmed V and J ends, which lost 6 bases and 0 bases, there was a span of 12 bases. The CDR3 is 16 residues long. CDR3: CASRSVGRSYNSPLHF. CDR3 nucleotide sequence: TGTGCCAGCAGATCGGTGGGGCGCTCCTATAATTCACCCCTCCACTTT.

V and J are TRBV18 and TRBJ2-5, with 7 nucleotides matching TRBD1. V was clipped by 6 bases and J by 0 bases; unmatched bases: 13. The length of the CDR3 is 17 residues. Germline V gene sequence: CDR1 KGHSH, CDR2 LQKENI. The CDR3 sequence is CASSHIPGQTYQETQYF. The CDR3 DNA sequence: TGTGCCAGCTCGCATATACCGGGACAGACGTACCAAGAGACCCAGTACTTC. Combining the CDR3 with reference TRBV18 and TRBJ2-5 gives the whole variable domain NAGVMQNPRHLVRRRGQEARLRCSPMKGHSHVYWYRQLPEEGLKFMVYLQKENIIDESGMPKERFSAEFPKEGPSILRIQQVVRGDSAAYFCASSHIPGQTYQETQYFGPGTRLLVL.

The chain is built from TRBV10-3 and TRBJ2-7; 14 bases agree with TRBD2. Germline V gene sequence: CDR1 ENHRY, CDR2 SYGVKD. The CDR3 length is 15 residues. V lost 9 bases, J lost 0 bases, and 4 bases stayed unmatched. The CDR3 is CAIAGTSGSSYEQYF. The CDR3 DNA follows: TGTGCCATTGCCGGGACTAGCGGGAGCTCCTACGAGCAGTACTTC.

The gene calls are TRBV27 and TRBJ1-5; TRBD1 aligns across 7 bases. The CDR3 loop spans 12 amino acids. The J segment lost 7 bases and the V segment lost 6 bases, leaving 3 bases of the junction unmatched. Germline lookup yields CDR1 MNHEY and CDR2 SMNVEV (reference sequence). The CDR3 sequence: CASRNRGQPQHF. The DNA for the CDR3 is TGTGCCAGCAGAAACAGGGGCCAGCCCCAGCATTTT.

The DNA of the CDR3 is TGTGCCAGCAGTGGCGGGACTAGCGGAGGAATGGATACGCAGTATTTT. It codes for CASSGGTSGGMDTQYF. J is TRBJ2-3 and V is TRBV6-1, with 11 bases lining up with TRBD2. Germline V CDR1 and CDR2: MNHNS, SASEGT. This CDR3 comprises 16 residues. The J segment lost 6 bases and the V segment lost 4 bases, leaving 9 bases of the junction unmatched.

The V gene is TRBV10-1, the J gene TRBJ2-3, with D perhaps TRBD2 (5 bases). V lost 6 bases and J 6 bases, leaving 13 bases between the germline ends. This CDR3 comprises 13 residues. Germline values: CDR1 WNHNN, CDR2 SYGVQD (reference sequence). The CDR3 region has the DNA TGCGCCAGCAGGAGAGGACTCGGGGATACGCAGTATTTT. It translates to CASRRGLGDTQYF.

The CDR3 nucleotides are TGTGCCAGCACCCTGACAAGCACCGGGGAGCTGTTTTTT. Translation: CASTLTSTGELFF. The chain combines TRBV12-3 or TRBV12-4 with TRBJ2-2; D unclear. The CDR3 sequence is 13 residues long. The ends were cut back, 7 bases at V and 4 bases at J, with 10 bases in the middle.